What follows are 5 T cell receptor beta chains derived from one specimen sequenced in a study of blood T cell repertoires in COVID-19. Sequenced by immunoSEQ multiplex PCR; TCRdb stores in-frame clones only, minus some. The sample has roughly 250,000 clones; around 87% are singletons. Sequenced sample: peripheral blood. The source is a woman aged 50 to 65 with acute or convalescent COVID-19.

The rearrangement links TRBV6-5 to TRBJ2-7, with 7 positions matching TRBD2. The V segment lost 5 bases and the J segment 5 bases; nucleotides outside the gene matches: 6. Germline CDR1 is MNHEY and CDR2 is SVGAGI. The CDR3 is 13 residues long. This CDR3 reads CASSSGTWDEQYF. The CDR3 DNA follows: TGTGCCAGCAGTAGCGGGACTTGGGACGAGCAGTACTTC.

The CDR3 DNA sequence: TGTGCCACCAGTGATTTTAGCGGGACCTCCTACAATGAGCAGTTCTTC. It yields the protein CATSDFSGTSYNEQFF. This chain uses TRBV24-1 with TRBJ2-1; 8 bases line up with TRBD2. The J segment lost 0 bases and the V segment lost 1 base, leaving 1 base of the junction unmatched. CDR1 is KGHDR and CDR2 is SFDVKD in the germline V gene. This CDR3 is 16 amino acids long.

The J gene is TRBJ2-7, the V gene TRBV11-2; 8 bases map to TRBD1. V was pared by 5 bases and J by 8 bases, with 5 bases of the junction left unmatched. The CDR3 consists of 12 residues. Per germline, CDR1 SGHAT and CDR2 FQNNGV. In nucleotides, the CDR3 is TGTGCCAGCAGCCCGGGACAGGCGCAGCAGTACTTC. It yields the protein CASSPGQAQQYF.

The V and J genes are TRBV14 and TRBJ2-3, with TRBD2 as a possible D gene (5 bases). Trimming removed 5 bases at V and 3 bases at J, with 15 bases between. CDR3 length: 15 residues. Looked up from germline, CDR1 is SGHDN and CDR2 is FVKESK. The CDR3 DNA is TGTGCCAGCAGCTTCGACGTCAGGAGGACAGATACGCAGTATTTT. Protein product: CASSFDVRRTDTQYF.

The chain couples TRBV20-1 to TRBJ1-2; D possibly corresponds to TRBD1 (6 bases). Trimming stripped 7 bases from V and 3 bases from J, with 9 bases between. Germline CDR1 and CDR2: DFQATT and SNEGSKA (reference sequence). The CDR3 totals 11 residues. CDR3 protein: CSGTEDYGYTF. CDR3 DNA: TGCAGTGGGACAGAAGACTATGGCTACACCTTC.